This is a list of T cell receptor beta chains from one sample in a study of blood T cell repertoires in COVID-19. Using immunoSEQ multiplex PCR, the repertoire was profiled, and TCRdb retains in-frame clones only, with some absent. The repertoire holds about 140,000 clones, about 80% seen once, with 3% to 4.5% in the top ten. The sequencing input was peripheral blood. The receptor source for this set is an older woman with acute or convalescent COVID-19. Both conserved end residues are trimmed from each CDR3. Fields, in order: V gene, J gene, D gene, CDR3 protein. A D gene is named only where the DNA matches it firmly.

v_gene: TRBV6-5; j_gene: TRBJ1-2; d_gene: TRBD1; CDR3aa: ASSYTRTGAGGYT
v_gene: TRBV6-2/TRBV6-3; j_gene: TRBJ1-4; d_gene: NA; CDR3aa: ASSYSVTASFNEKLF
v_gene: TRBV18; j_gene: TRBJ1-4; d_gene: TRBD1; CDR3aa: ASSPSAGQGDEKLF
v_gene: TRBV28; j_gene: TRBJ1-2; d_gene: TRBD1; CDR3aa: ASRQGLGYGYT
v_gene: TRBV5-8; j_gene: TRBJ1-5; d_gene: NA; CDR3aa: ASSFRFQPQH
v_gene: TRBV19; j_gene: TRBJ2-1; d_gene: TRBD1; CDR3aa: ASSHGQGTYNEQF
v_gene: TRBV30; j_gene: TRBJ1-2; d_gene: NA; CDR3aa: AWSPQLYGYT
v_gene: TRBV5-8; j_gene: TRBJ2-5; d_gene: TRBD1; CDR3aa: ASSKDRSFNQETQY
v_gene: TRBV7-9; j_gene: TRBJ1-1; d_gene: NA; CDR3aa: ASSGAPGESTEAF
v_gene: TRBV28; j_gene: TRBJ2-7; d_gene: TRBD2; CDR3aa: ASSLLSGLVF
v_gene: TRBV2; j_gene: TRBJ2-3; d_gene: NA; CDR3aa: ASSDSPDTQY
v_gene: TRBV27; j_gene: TRBJ2-1; d_gene: NA; CDR3aa: ASGGGAKPYNEQF
v_gene: TRBV6-5; j_gene: TRBJ1-5; d_gene: TRBD1; CDR3aa: ASSYTGEVQPQH
v_gene: TRBV11-2; j_gene: TRBJ1-3; d_gene: NA; CDR3aa: ASSLLASSGNTIY
v_gene: TRBV6-2/TRBV6-3; j_gene: TRBJ1-3; d_gene: NA; CDR3aa: ASSTFSGNTIY
v_gene: TRBV11-2; j_gene: TRBJ1-6; d_gene: NA; CDR3aa: ASSFRDSYNSPLH
v_gene: TRBV5-1; j_gene: TRBJ2-1; d_gene: NA; CDR3aa: ASSLSPRLMSNEQF
v_gene: TRBV6-1; j_gene: TRBJ2-7; d_gene: NA; CDR3aa: ASSEALSRRWVEQY
v_gene: TRBV11-2; j_gene: TRBJ1-5; d_gene: NA; CDR3aa: ASSPHSLHQPQH
v_gene: TRBV11-2; j_gene: TRBJ2-3; d_gene: NA; CDR3aa: ASSLRKPHTDTQY
v_gene: TRBV3-1/TRBV3-2; j_gene: TRBJ1-4; d_gene: NA; CDR3aa: ASSAGTNEKLF
v_gene: TRBV5-5; j_gene: TRBJ1-2; d_gene: NA; CDR3aa: ASSPGTSNYGYT
v_gene: TRBV28; j_gene: TRBJ2-1; d_gene: TRBD2; CDR3aa: ASKGEREINEQF
v_gene: TRBV5-1; j_gene: TRBJ2-1; d_gene: TRBD2; CDR3aa: ASSSWTSDTYNEQF
v_gene: TRBV7-6; j_gene: TRBJ2-3; d_gene: NA; CDR3aa: ASSLGAVRSTDTQY
v_gene: TRBV9; j_gene: TRBJ1-5; d_gene: TRBD1; CDR3aa: ASSAGQGRQPQH
v_gene: TRBV7-9; j_gene: TRBJ2-1; d_gene: NA; CDR3aa: ASSLNRDNEQF
v_gene: TRBV11-3; j_gene: TRBJ2-3; d_gene: TRBD2; CDR3aa: ASSPRLAASTDTQY
v_gene: TRBV6-6; j_gene: TRBJ2-1; d_gene: TRBD1; CDR3aa: ASSPDRGLNSYNEQF
v_gene: TRBV4-2; j_gene: TRBJ2-1; d_gene: TRBD1; CDR3aa: ASSEGQGAGNEQF
v_gene: TRBV7-2; j_gene: TRBJ2-2; d_gene: TRBD2; CDR3aa: ASSLVLREATGELF
v_gene: TRBV7-8; j_gene: TRBJ2-7; d_gene: TRBD1; CDR3aa: ASSLDRSYEQY
v_gene: TRBV27; j_gene: TRBJ1-5; d_gene: NA; CDR3aa: ASKETGRDQPQH
v_gene: TRBV19; j_gene: TRBJ1-1; d_gene: NA; CDR3aa: ASVRMNTEAF
v_gene: TRBV6-1; j_gene: TRBJ1-5; d_gene: TRBD1; CDR3aa: ASSEGTGIHQPQH
v_gene: TRBV6-1; j_gene: TRBJ1-2; d_gene: TRBD1; CDR3aa: ASSEPGQGREDGYT
v_gene: TRBV23-1; j_gene: TRBJ1-2; d_gene: NA; CDR3aa: ASRQGDYGYT
v_gene: TRBV28; j_gene: TRBJ1-5; d_gene: NA; CDR3aa: ASSLHQGTNQPQH
v_gene: TRBV19; j_gene: TRBJ2-5; d_gene: TRBD2; CDR3aa: ASSTRLAHQETQY
v_gene: TRBV29-1; j_gene: TRBJ2-3; d_gene: NA; CDR3aa: SVEASRNTQY
v_gene: TRBV3-1/TRBV3-2; j_gene: TRBJ1-1; d_gene: NA; CDR3aa: ASSQDPPRGTEAF
v_gene: TRBV19; j_gene: TRBJ2-2; d_gene: TRBD2; CDR3aa: ASRLAANTGELF